The T cell receptor beta chain under discussion was sequenced for a study of blood T cell repertoires in COVID-19 (TCRdb year 2020). Background for the entire study: The collaborator samples originated in the United States, Italy and Spain and spanned the acute and convalescent phases of COVID-19. The prospective study material was composed of cDNA or gDNA derived from T cells, B-cell-depleted T cells, or PBMCs. The dataset comprised deeply sampled blood TCRbeta repertoires from subjects exposed to, actively infected with, or recovered from COVID-19. The repertoires were released in a freely available public database intended as a resource for research on the immune response to SARS-CoV-2. Samples were obtained from the ongoing ImmuneRACE study (first 160 participants) and from 1,254 subjects provided by 6 global collaborators. The sample metadata nearly always contained a de-identified subject ID, COVID-19 status, age in years and sex. Where HLA class I and class II types were available, the types were taken from metadata supplied by the sample provider, not from assay-based typing. The study at large found these results: The amount of clinical and demographic metadata varied by source and participant and was provided uncurated.

Inclusive of the bounding cysteine and phenylalanine, the CDR3 is 17 residues long. The CDR3 DNA has 51 bases and is translated from base 1. V is trimmed back by 5 bases and J by 0 bases, and the junction contains 8 bases that no gene match accounts for. Via the germline V gene (reference sequence), CDR1 is LNHNV and CDR2 YYDKDF. About this clone: Its antigen specificity is not known. No much larger clone exists at a distance of one base, and base qualities are not known.

The immunoSEQ Assay, a bias-controlled multiplex PCR, was used to amplify TCRbeta CDR3 regions from genomic DNA. The original pipeline was this. The number of nucleated cells in each sample was estimated from the amplification of reference gene primers within the assay. To quantify the absolute abundance of each unique TCRbeta CDR3 rearrangement, sequence reads were collapsed and filtered. For each sample, productive Simpson clonality was calculated as the square root of Simpson's diversity index over productive rearrangements. TCRdb retrieved this table from immuneACCESS and kept in-frame rearrangements only. Not all clones are present; in checked studies, unresolved V genes account for under half, and no reason is known for the remainder. Clone size and the V and J calls come from that table; the DNA yielded D and trimming. The sample data list 310,000 or so clones, and around 90% of these were observed just once. Jointly, the top ten make up approximately 1.2% of the sample.

Participants in the prospective study were aged roughly 18 to 90 years, lived in 20 to 30 United States geographic areas, and enrolled through a virtual design. To assign participants to cohorts, the prospective study relied on clinical history that participants themselves reported in a screening survey and a study questionnaire. For ImmuneRACE Cohort 3, a participant was defined as recovered based on two consecutive negative NP/OP PCR tests, clearance by a healthcare professional, or resolution of symptoms. Mobile phlebotomists in the prospective study collected whole blood, serum and a nasopharyngeal or oropharyngeal swab from every participant. Additional blood draws and questionnaires over a 2-month period could optionally be provided by prospective study participants. Before DNA extraction, blood samples from the prospective study were shipped at room temperature or frozen.

Sequencing was carried out using PBMCs or T cells enriched from blood (not recorded which). The TCR was taken from a woman younger than 45 who had recovered from COVID-19. The chain links TRBV15 with TRBJ1-4; TRBD1 fits 8 bases in the junction. The DNA reads as follows: TGTGCCACCAGCCAACGGGACAGGTTAACAACTAATGAAAAACTGTTTTTT. Translated, this is CATSQRDRLTTNEKLFF.